This is a list of T cell receptor beta chains from one sample in a study of identical twins. TCRdb used MiXCR to reprocess the 5' RACE reads, holding one entry per CDR3 protein. Among 250,000 or so distinct CDR3 sequences listed, 7% to 8.5% were seen once. The same data also went into a second study, on yellow fever vaccine responses in identical twins.

The sample taken for sequencing was CD8+ T cells sorted from blood. These TCRs come from a woman between 18 and 29 years old in good health. CDR3s leave out the opening cysteine and the closing phenylalanine or tryptophan. Some rows have no size entry. The others give once, few or many, or a class for an expanded clone.

many TRBV5-1 ASSLEVAGVDTQY
few TRBV15 ATSRARDSLSYEQY
. TRBV12-3/TRBV12-4 ASSSEGLAGDEDTDTQY
many TRBV4-1 ASSQAVEAF
many TRBV4-1 ASMGGNTEAF
. TRBV5-1 ASSLEYTGPFGANVLT
many TRBV5-1 ASSSDKVRDEQY
once TRBV9 ASSVGTGGDTGELF
few TRBV20-1 SARDTGFWNSPLH
many TRBV5-1 ASSAFRGEDEQY
. TRBV2 ASSDRQGPADGYEQY
many TRBV12-3/TRBV12-4 ASSFRSSPPGDTQY
many TRBV6-2/TRBV6-3 ASRHTYSGNTIY
. TRBV12-3/TRBV12-4 ASSRTSGSEDPYEQY
many TRBV11-2 ASSPNANEQF
many TRBV4-1 ASSQRLAGAKTSDTQY
few TRBV19 ASSWSASSYNEQF
few TRBV19 ASSPQGSRTDTQY
few TRBV7-8 ASSLPGTSAYNEQF
. TRBV12-3/TRBV12-4 ASSPDSLETQY
few TRBV27 ASSPWDGSPLH
few TRBV15 ATSRGSMSTDTQY
many TRBV6-1 ASRDRQGWSPLH
many TRBV27 ASSSSVGYEQY
many TRBV4-1 ASSQAGGLYNEQF
. TRBV4-1 ASSATSYDNQPQH
many TRBV12-3/TRBV12-4 ASSLYTTDTQY